The present TCR beta chain was sequenced within a study of blood T cell repertoires in COVID-19. Study-level background: Samples came from the United States, Italy and Spain, spanning acute and convalescent COVID-19. T cells, B-cell-depleted T cells, or PBMCs provided the cDNA or gDNA that served as material.

Original analysis: How many nucleated cells were present was estimated from reference gene primer amplification. Here immunoSEQ multiplex PCR was the method, and the copy in TCRdb shows in-frame clones only, minus some. D and trimming come from the DNA, and the V and J calls and clone size come from that table. The table records 70,000 to 95,000 clones, 80% of them present only once. The V gene's germline CDR1 is SGDLS and CDR2 YYNGEE. The CDR3 length is 14 residues. The ends were cut back, 0 bases at V and 4 bases at J, with 8 bases in the middle. The sample consisted of peripheral blood. This chain links TRBV9 with TRBJ1-3, with D possibly TRBD1 on 5 matching bases. The source of this sequence is a woman aged 35 to 49 with active or convalescent COVID-19. This CDR3 reads CASSVVPGGNTIYF. Written as DNA, the CDR3 is TGTGCCAGCAGCGTAGTCCCAGGGGGAAACACCATATATTTT.